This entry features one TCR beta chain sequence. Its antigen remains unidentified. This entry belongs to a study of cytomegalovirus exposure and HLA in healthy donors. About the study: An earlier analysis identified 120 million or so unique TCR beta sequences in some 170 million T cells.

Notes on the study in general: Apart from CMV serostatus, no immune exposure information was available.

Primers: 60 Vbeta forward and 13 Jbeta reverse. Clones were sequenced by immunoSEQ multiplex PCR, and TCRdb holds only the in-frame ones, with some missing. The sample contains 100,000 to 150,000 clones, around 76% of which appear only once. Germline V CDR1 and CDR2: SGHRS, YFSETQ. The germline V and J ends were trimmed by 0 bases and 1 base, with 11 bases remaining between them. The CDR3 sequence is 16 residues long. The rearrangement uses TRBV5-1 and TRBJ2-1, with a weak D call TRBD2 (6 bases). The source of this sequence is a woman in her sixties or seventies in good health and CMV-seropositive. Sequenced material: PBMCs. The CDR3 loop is CASSLEPGASYNEQFF. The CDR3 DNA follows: TGCGCCAGCAGCTTGGAGCCGGGAGCGTCCTACAATGAGCAGTTCTTC. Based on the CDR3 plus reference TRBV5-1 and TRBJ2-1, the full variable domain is KAGVTQTPRYLIKTRGQQVTLSCSPISGHRSVSWYQQTPGQGLQFLFEYFSETQRNKGNFPGRFSGRQFSNSRSEMNVSTLELGDSALYLCASSLEPGASYNEQFFGPGTRLTVL.